This T cell receptor (beta chain) derives from a study of cytomegalovirus exposure and HLA in healthy donors. Study-level results: Links to common viral pathogens appeared, in a later analysis, for several of the most significant clusters. A later analysis linked a missense DCLRE1C variant to TCR beta V- and J-gene trimming.

For this clone: Its specificity is unknown.

The PCR contained 60 Vbeta and 13 Jbeta primers. Measured with immunoSEQ multiplex PCR; TCRdb has only the in-frame clones, and not every one. Among about 160,000 clones, roughly two thirds were seen once, and the ten largest hold just under 4.5%. The clonotype comes from a woman aged 18-29 years in good health and CMV-seropositive. Sequencing was performed on PBMCs.

This CDR3 is CSVEDLSGAGTYEQYF. As DNA, the CDR3 is TGCAGCGTTGAAGATCTATCTGGGGCAGGTACCTACGAGCAGTACTTC. The rearrangement joins TRBV29-1 to TRBJ2-7, with D possibly matching TRBD1 (5 bases). This CDR3 spans 16 amino acids. Germline V gene lookup returns CDR1 SQVTM and CDR2 ANQGSEA. The V end was cut by 0 bases, the J end by 2 bases, with 17 bases between.